The rows below give T cell receptor beta chains drawn from one sample of a study of blood T cell repertoires in COVID-19. The data were produced by immunoSEQ multiplex PCR, yet TCRdb's version contains in-frame clones alone and is incomplete. This repertoire shows roughly 220,000 clones, almost 90% found once; its top ten account for roughly 14%. Sequenced material: PBMCs or T cells enriched from blood (not recorded which). These TCRs come from a woman aged 45-60 years with acute COVID-19. Each CDR3 is given with its conserved first and last residue. D genes are given only for firm matches. The size entry is marked missing in some rows and otherwise reads once, few, many or a size class.

>15|TRBJ2-2|-|TRBV7-3|-
TGTGCCAGCAGCTTGAGGCGGGCCCCGACCGGGGAGCTGTTTTTT
CASSLRRAPTGELFF
>15|TRBJ1-2|-|TRBV5-6|TRBD1
TGTGCCAGCAGCTTAGACAGGGATCTAGTCTATGGCTACACCTTC
CASSLDRDLVYGYTF
>13|TRBJ1-2|-|TRBV13|TRBD1
TGTGCCAGCAGCTTAGGGGGGACAGATGGCTACACCTTC
CASSLGGTDGYTF
>14|TRBJ1-6|few|TRBV7-9|-
TGTGCCAGCAGCTTAGCGGTAGGCGGTTCACCCCTCCACTTT
CASSLAVGGSPLHF
>13|TRBJ2-1|-|TRBV28|TRBD2
TGTGCCACGACTAGCGGGAGCCCCCGTGAGCAGTTCTTC
CATTSGSPREQFF
>13|TRBJ1-2|few|TRBV29-1|TRBD1
TGCAGCGTTGTGGGGACAGGGGAATATGGCTACACCTTC
CSVVGTGEYGYTF
>16|TRBJ1-1|-|TRBV7-9|-
TGTGCCAGCAGCGAAAATCTCGGGGTGTTGAACACTGAAGCTTTCTTT
CASSENLGVLNTEAFF
>14|TRBJ2-1|-|TRBV19|-
TGTGCCAGTAACCGACGGGCGCGGGGCGATGAGCAGTTCTTC
CASNRRARGDEQFF
>15|TRBJ1-2|-|TRBV18|TRBD1
TGTGCCAGCTCACCAACTGGGACAGGGGGCGATGGCTACACCTTC
CASSPTGTGGDGYTF
>13|TRBJ2-7|-|TRBV7-2|-
TGTGCCAGCAGCTGGAGTCGGTCCTACGAGCAGTACTTC
CASSWSRSYEQYF
>13|TRBJ1-2|-|TRBV29-1|TRBD1
TGCAGCGTAGAGACAGGGAACAACTATGGCTACACCTTC
CSVETGNNYGYTF
>13|TRBJ2-7|-|TRBV5-4|-
TGTGCCAGCAGCTTGGTGCAGGACTACGAGCAGTACTTC
CASSLVQDYEQYF
>16|TRBJ1-4|-|TRBV6-5|-
TGTGCCAGCAGTTACAGCAAAGCAGGGACAAATGAAAAACTGTTTTTT
CASSYSKAGTNEKLFF
>14|TRBJ1-2|-|TRBV19|TRBD1
TGTGCCAGTAGCTCCTGGGACAGGTCGAGTGGCTACACCTTC
CASSSWDRSSGYTF
>14|TRBJ1-2|-|TRBV9|-
TGTGCCAGCAGCCCTCGTCAGGGTGGTGCTGGCTACACCTTC
CASSPRQGGAGYTF
>17|TRBJ2-3|-|TRBV4-2|TRBD2
TGTGCCAGCAGCCAAGATCGGCCGGGAGGGCCGGAAGATACGCAGTATTTT
CASSQDRPGGPEDTQYF